A selection of T cell receptor beta chains follows, all from one sample in a study of blood T cell repertoires in COVID-19. Libraries were prepared by immunoSEQ multiplex PCR; TCRdb keeps only in-frame clonotypes and omits some of them. The table lists more than 300,000 clones, more than 85% of them singletons, with approximately 18% in the top ten. The sequencing input was PBMCs or T cells enriched from blood (not recorded which). These receptors all come from a woman under 40 who had recovered from COVID-19. CDR3s include the opening cysteine and the closing phenylalanine or tryptophan. Fields, in order: J gene, clone size, D gene, V gene, CDR3 protein, CDR3 DNA. A D gene is named only where the DNA matches it firmly. Expanded clones get a size class; other rows say once, few or many, or leave the size out.

>TRBJ1-2|-|-|TRBV5-4
CASSPQTGTEASGYTF
TGTGCCAGCAGCCCGCAAACCGGGACTGAGGCCTCTGGCTACACCTTC
>TRBJ1-6|-|TRBD1|TRBV5-4
CASSFKGAHNSPLHF
TGTGCCAGCAGCTTTAAGGGGGCCCATAATTCACCCCTCCACTTT
>TRBJ2-1|-|-|TRBV11-3
CASSLSGAIYNEQFF
TGTGCCAGCAGCCTAAGCGGAGCAATCTACAATGAGCAGTTCTTC
>TRBJ1-6|-|-|TRBV25-1
CASSDTGYGSPLHF
TGTGCCAGCAGTGACACCGGCTACGGGTCACCCCTCCACTTT
>TRBJ1-2|-|-|TRBV29-1
CSVGANYGYTF
TGCAGCGTTGGAGCGAACTATGGCTACACCTTC
>TRBJ1-6|-|TRBD1|TRBV3-1/TRBV3-2
CASSQLRDRDNSPLHF
TGTGCCAGCAGCCAGCTCCGGGACAGGGATAATTCACCCCTCCACTTT
>TRBJ2-3|-|-|TRBV21-1
CASSKEIGLVVADTQYF
TGTGCCAGCAGCAAGGAGATCGGACTAGTGGTGGCAGATACGCAGTATTTT
>TRBJ1-2|-|-|TRBV14
CASSQGKPPDGYTF
TGTGCCAGCAGCCAAGGTAAGCCGCCGGATGGCTACACCTTC
>TRBJ2-7|-|TRBD2|TRBV28
CASSPTASGSYEQYF
TGTGCCAGCAGCCCCACCGCTAGCGGGTCCTACGAGCAGTACTTC
>TRBJ1-1|once|-|TRBV7-8
CASSSDRNTEAFF
TGTGCCAGCAGCTCTGACAGGAACACTGAAGCTTTCTTT
>TRBJ2-7|-|-|TRBV7-7
CASSPGRGGEQYF
TGTGCTAGCAGCCCCGGGCGGGGTGGCGAGCAGTACTTC
>TRBJ2-7|-|TRBD1|TRBV28
CASVSPDRVGYEQYF
TGTGCCAGCGTTTCACCGGACAGGGTGGGGTACGAGCAGTACTTC
>TRBJ1-5|-|-|TRBV5-1
CASSLEPQGNQPQHF
TGCGCCAGCAGCTTGGAACCCCAGGGAAATCAGCCCCAGCATTTT
>TRBJ1-1|-|-|TRBV28
CASSWEGKAEAFF
TGTGCCAGCAGCTGGGAGGGGAAGGCTGAAGCTTTCTTT
>TRBJ2-7|-|TRBD1|TRBV27
CASSPGTGLSSYEQYF
TGTGCCAGCAGTCCGGGGACAGGGCTTAGCTCCTACGAGCAGTACTTC
>TRBJ1-5|-|-|TRBV12-3/TRBV12-4
CASSFGANQPQHF
TGTGCCAGCAGTTTTGGAGCGAATCAGCCCCAGCATTTT
>TRBJ1-6|-|TRBD1|TRBV27
CASSPYPTGERGSPLHF
TGTGCCAGCAGTCCCTACCCGACAGGGGAGCGGGGTTCACCCCTCCACTTT
>TRBJ1-5|-|TRBD1|TRBV28
CASSSGQADQPQHF
TGTGCCAGCAGTTCCGGACAGGCGGATCAGCCCCAGCATTTT
>TRBJ2-3|once|-|TRBV28
CASRGGGGSSTDTQYF
TGTGCCAGCAGAGGGGGGGGAGGGAGTAGCACAGATACGCAGTATTTT
>TRBJ1-4|-|-|TRBV7-9
CASSFPPTGPINEKLFF
TGTGCCAGCAGCTTTCCCCCAACAGGGCCTATTAATGAAAAACTGTTTTTT
>TRBJ2-2|-|-|TRBV25-1
CASSRDTGELFF
TGTGCCAGCAGCAGGGACACCGGGGAGCTGTTTTTT